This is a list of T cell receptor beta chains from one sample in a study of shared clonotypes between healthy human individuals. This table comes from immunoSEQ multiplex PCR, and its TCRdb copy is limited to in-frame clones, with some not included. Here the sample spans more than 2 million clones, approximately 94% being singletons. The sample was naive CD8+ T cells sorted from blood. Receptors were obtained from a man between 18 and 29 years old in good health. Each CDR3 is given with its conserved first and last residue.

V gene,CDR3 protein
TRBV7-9,CASSPARDTEAFF
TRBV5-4,CASSLDRGAGQPQHF
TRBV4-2,CASTPTVAGAANEQFF
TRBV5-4,CASSFTGGPSYEQYF
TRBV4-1,CASSQEALAGAYNEQFF
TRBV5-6,CASSHWTGENGELFF
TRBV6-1,CASSARTVYEQYF
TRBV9,CASSESGQDDNEQFF
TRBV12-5,CASGLVSEETTIYF
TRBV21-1,CASSKGTTWGTGGYEQYF
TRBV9,CASSGDRDPHEQYF
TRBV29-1,CSVEESETSSYEQYF
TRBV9,CASSVGWTGTYTF
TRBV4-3,CASSQIGAGGINEQFF
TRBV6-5,CASSYSTGVRWYEQYF
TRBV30,CAWGDQGATNEKLFF
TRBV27,CASSPGVEGRETQYF
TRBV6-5,CASEGDRGEQFF
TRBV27,CASSRTSGIATGELFF
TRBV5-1,CASSPRGGSGYTF
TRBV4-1,CASSQVSGSYNEQFF
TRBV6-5,CASSYLDYQGEKLFF
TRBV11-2,CASSLTPGTGPYGYTF
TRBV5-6,CASSPSGGKPQHF
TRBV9,CASSVGRGPRTDTQYF
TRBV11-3,CASSPTSGNLNEQFF
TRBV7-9,CASSLTSGEYNEQFF
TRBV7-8,CASSPDRGYEQYF
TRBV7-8,CASSLSGGYEQYF
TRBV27,CASSPTSGRSEQYF
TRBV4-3,CASSQGPGQSNEKLFF
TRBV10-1,CASSTGPGNEQFF
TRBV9,CASSRTGAAGELFF
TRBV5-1,CASSGLVGTDTQYF
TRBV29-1,CSVGGHRQSTYEQYF
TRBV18,CASSPSAVQQETQYF
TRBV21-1,CASSYPWTEREVSGANVLTF
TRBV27,CASSLVGTGDDEQYF
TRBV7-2,CASSDATAGMNTEAFF
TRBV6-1,CASGLQRDSYEQYF
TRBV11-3,CASSYGTSYEQYF
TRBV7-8,CASSDPGHMNTEAFF
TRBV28,CASGWSLAGYNEQFF
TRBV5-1,CASSLKSLAGRSNTGELFF
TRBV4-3,CASSQGTGVGANVLTF
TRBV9,CASSVAGEANYGYTF
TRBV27,CASSPWGSAYEQYF
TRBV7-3,CASSPTLGPANEQFF
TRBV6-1,CASSEHGTTTYEQYF
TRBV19,CASSIWSHSNQPQHF
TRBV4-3,CASSQVISLAGDGLETQYF
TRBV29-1,CSVDGGLVSGYTF